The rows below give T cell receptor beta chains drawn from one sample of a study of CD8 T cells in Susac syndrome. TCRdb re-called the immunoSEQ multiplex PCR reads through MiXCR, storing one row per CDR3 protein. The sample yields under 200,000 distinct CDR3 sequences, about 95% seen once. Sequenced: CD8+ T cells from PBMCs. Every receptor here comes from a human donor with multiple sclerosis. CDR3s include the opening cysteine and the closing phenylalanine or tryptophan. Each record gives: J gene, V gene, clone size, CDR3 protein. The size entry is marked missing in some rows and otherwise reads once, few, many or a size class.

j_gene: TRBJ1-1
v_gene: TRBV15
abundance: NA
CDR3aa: CATAVGNTEAFF

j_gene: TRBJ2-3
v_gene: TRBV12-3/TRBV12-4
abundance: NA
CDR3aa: CASGGTSTDTQYF

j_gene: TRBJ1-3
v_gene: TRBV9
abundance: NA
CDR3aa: CASSVGPGTSGNTIYF

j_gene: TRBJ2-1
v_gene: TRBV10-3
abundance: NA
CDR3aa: CAISESSSGSIHEQFF

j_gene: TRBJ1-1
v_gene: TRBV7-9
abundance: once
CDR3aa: CASSPKVITEAFF

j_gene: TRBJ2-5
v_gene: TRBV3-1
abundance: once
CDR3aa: CASSQGFSGRVGETQYF

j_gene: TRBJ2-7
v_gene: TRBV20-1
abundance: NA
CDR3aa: CSAGDRSSYEQYF

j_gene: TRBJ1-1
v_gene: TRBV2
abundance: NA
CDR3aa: CASSDRVSGTEAFF

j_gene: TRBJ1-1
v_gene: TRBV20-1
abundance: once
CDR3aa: CSARGHPENTEAFF

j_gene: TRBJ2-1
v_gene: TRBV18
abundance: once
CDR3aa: CASSPPEGSEQFF

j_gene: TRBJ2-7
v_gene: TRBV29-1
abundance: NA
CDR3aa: CSTLQGPEQYF

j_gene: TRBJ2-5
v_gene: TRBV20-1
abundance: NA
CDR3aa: CSASPETVQETQYF

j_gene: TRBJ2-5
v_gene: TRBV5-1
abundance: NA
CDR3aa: CASSLLETQYF

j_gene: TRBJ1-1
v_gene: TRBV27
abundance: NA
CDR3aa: CASSPLWGANTEAFF

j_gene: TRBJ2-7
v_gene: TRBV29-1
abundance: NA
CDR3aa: CSVVSSSYEQYF

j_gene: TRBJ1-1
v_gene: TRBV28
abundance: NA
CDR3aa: CASSFGWNTEAFF

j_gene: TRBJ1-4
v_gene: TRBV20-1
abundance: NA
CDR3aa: CSANNPGGKLFF

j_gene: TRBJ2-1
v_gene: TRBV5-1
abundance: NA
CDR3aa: CASSLGVGEGEQFF

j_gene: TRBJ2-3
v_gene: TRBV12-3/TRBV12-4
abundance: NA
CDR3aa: CASSLIAGVSTDTQYF

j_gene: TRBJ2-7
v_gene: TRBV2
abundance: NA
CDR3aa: CASETSGTTYEQYF

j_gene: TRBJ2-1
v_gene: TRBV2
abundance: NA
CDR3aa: CASRRGQNPYNEQFF

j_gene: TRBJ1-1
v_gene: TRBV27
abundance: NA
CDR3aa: CASSFTLGQNTEAFF

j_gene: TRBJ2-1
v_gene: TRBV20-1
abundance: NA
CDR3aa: CSARDRDWTYNEQFF

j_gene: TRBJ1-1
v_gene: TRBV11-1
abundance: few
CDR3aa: CASSPGTGLEAFF

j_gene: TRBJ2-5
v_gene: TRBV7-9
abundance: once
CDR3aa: CASSGWQRDQETQYF

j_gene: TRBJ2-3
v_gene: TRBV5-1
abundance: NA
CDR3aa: CASSLYIQGASDTQYF

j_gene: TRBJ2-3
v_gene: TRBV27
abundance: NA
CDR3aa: CASSNWAGGTDTQYF

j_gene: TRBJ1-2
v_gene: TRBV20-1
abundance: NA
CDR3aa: CSADGLNYGYTF

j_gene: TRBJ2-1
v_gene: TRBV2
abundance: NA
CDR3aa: CASSEAGEQFF